This entry is about one T cell receptor beta chain. Its antigen remains unidentified. No much larger clonotype is one base removed from it; base qualities were not supplied. The sample belongs to a study of OX40 agonist ivuxolimab in advanced cancers. Broadly, across the study: Ivuxolimab, which targeted the costimulatory receptor OX40 (CD134), was an agonistic, fully human IgG2 monoclonal antibody. Intravenous ivuxolimab was administered to patients every 2 weeks at six dose levels: 0.01, 0.1, 0.3, 1.5, 3 and 10 mg/kg. Among the 52 dose-escalation patients, around 19 had hepatocellular carcinoma, 15 or so melanoma, 9 renal cell carcinoma and 9 head and neck cancer. In the dose-escalation cohort, roughly 82% of patients were male, and the mean age was roughly 56 years with a range of roughly 20 to 85. Patients were allowed to have had prior anti-PD-1, anti-PD-L1 or anti-CTLA-4 therapy, and approximately 40% of the dose-escalation patients had previously received checkpoint inhibitors. Partial responses were achieved by three dose-escalation patients, of whom one had hepatocellular carcinoma and two had cutaneous melanoma. The point of sequencing TCRbeta in the periphery was to test whether ivuxolimab changed TCR sequence diversity and drove clonal T-cell expansion. The paper reports the monotherapy dose-escalation portion (N of about 50 patients) of the phase I ivuxolimab trial.

Genomic DNA was isolated from the sorted cells so that the TCRbeta CDR3 region could be sequenced. The immunoSEQ Assay was used for sequencing of TCRbeta CDR3 regions. TCRdb retrieved this table from immuneACCESS and kept in-frame rearrangements only. Not all clones are present; in checked studies, unresolved V genes account for under half, and no reason is known for the remainder. The sample includes 70,000 to 95,000 clones, with roughly 83% observed a single time. The ten top clones hold about 6.9% of the sample. Points the paper makes about the study in general: After ivuxolimab, CD8+ T cells had more expanded clones than CD4+ T cells on average. Clonal expansion of both CD4+ and CD8+ blood T cells was observed from baseline to week 6 at doses 0.1 to 3.0 mg/kg. The antigen specificity of the clonally expanded peripheral T cells was not determined. Partial responders in the 0.1-3.0 mg/kg groups had among the lowest normalized peripheral clonal expansion, especially among CD8+ T cells. Low levels of normalized T-cell clonal expansion were also shown by some nonresponding patients.

Patients with autoimmune disease history or receiving systemic immunosuppression were excluded from the trial. Peripheral blood for TCR sequencing was collected from all dose cohorts at baseline, on cycle 4 day 1, and on cycle 7 day 1. The samples were drawn from a first-in-human, open-label, multicenter phase I dose-escalation trial of ivuxolimab. Adults with locally advanced or metastatic head and neck squamous cell, hepatocellular, melanoma or renal cell carcinoma were enrolled in the trial. CD4+ and CD8+ T cells were sorted separately from peripheral blood before TCR sequencing. This clonotype was sampled from an adult with an advanced solid tumor such as melanoma, head and neck, liver or kidney cancer. Sequenced material: CD4+ or CD8+ T cells sorted from blood, taken in a trial of the OX40 agonist ivuxolimab.

Read as DNA, the sequence is TGTGCCAGCAGCTCCCCCCCGGGAAACTATGGCTACACCTTC. Its translation reads: CASSSPPGNYGYTF. The chain is encoded by TRBV7-2 joined to TRBJ1-2; the D gene assignment is ambiguous. Taken from the germline V gene, the CDR1 and CDR2 loops are SGHTA and FQGNSA. V lost 4 bases and J lost 2 bases; the stretch between them is 11 bases long. The CDR3 holds 14 amino acids from the cysteine to the phenylalanine. This entry keeps only the CDR3 DNA: 42 bases, framed from base 1.